Listed here are 10 T cell receptor beta chains from one sample, sequenced in a study of T cell repertoires in cytomegalovirus infection. No cognate antigen is known for these TCRs. One entry per CDR3 protein results from TCRdb running MiXCR on the reads. This table holds 340,000 or so distinct CDR3 sequences, approximately 25% found once. The input for sequencing was cultured PBMCs, taken from culture after CMV antigen stimulation. The receptors were gathered from a human donor in good health (CMV status not recorded). Some clones in this sample may be carry-over from other donors' samples.

This clonotype was picked up a small number of times. The chain joins TRBV28 to TRBJ1-5, with D tentatively TRBD1 (5 bases). The CDR3 loop spans 15 amino acids. V dropped 5 bases and J dropped 6 bases, with 17 bases sitting between them. The germline CDR1 and CDR2 sequences are MDHEN and SYDVKM. CDR3 sequence (DNA): TGTGCCAGCAGTATCTACGGGGGGAACGCTCAGCCCCAGCATTTT. Its translation is CASSIYGGNAQPQHF.

Only a few counts were recorded for this clonotype. The chain carries TRBV9 and TRBJ2-1; TRBD2 aligns across 10 bases. The CDR3 covers 18 residues. V was pared by 3 bases and J by 6 bases, with 15 bases of the junction left unmatched. CDR1 is SGDLS and CDR2 is YYNGEE in the germline V gene. The CDR3 nucleotides are TGTGCCAGCAGCGCCCTTCCTGGGGGACTAGCGATGGGCAATGAGCAGTTCTTC. Its translation: CASSALPGGLAMGNEQFF.

The J gene is TRBJ2-7, the V gene TRBV12-3 or TRBV12-4, with TRBD2 as a possible D gene (5 bases). V lost 0 bases and J 5 bases, leaving 11 bases between the germline ends. The CDR3 totals 14 residues. DNA for the CDR3: TGTGCCAGCAGTTTAGCGGGAGCGGAGAACGAGCAGTACTTC. Amino acid sequence: CASSLAGAENEQYF.

The chain combines TRBV19 with TRBJ2-2; TRBD2 might be the D (6 bases). The V gene's germline CDR1 is LNHDA and CDR2 SQIVND (reference sequence). The CDR3 runs to 16 residues. Trimming cost V 4 bases and J 2 bases, with 14 bases left between them. The CDR3 loop reads CASSTPSGLNTGELFF. CDR3 DNA: TGTGCCAGTAGTACTCCCTCGGGACTCAACACCGGGGAGCTGTTTTTT.

This clonotype was seen only a few times. The rearrangement joins TRBV11-3 to TRBJ2-1, with 15 bases that match TRBD2. In germline, CDR1 is SGHNT, CDR2 YENEEA. V trimming: 5 bases; J trimming: 8 bases; junction bases outside the gene matches: 7. The CDR3 covers 16 residues. The DNA of the CDR3 is TGTGCCAGCAGCCAGGGACTAGCGGGAGGCAGTTATGAGCAGTTCTTC. Residues: CASSQGLAGGSYEQFF.

The rearrangement uses TRBV5-5 and TRBJ2-5, with D possibly being TRBD1 or TRBD2 (5 bases each). Germline values: CDR1 SGHKS, CDR2 YYEKEE (reference sequence). CDR3 size: 16 residues. Trimming took 4 bases from V and 1 from J, leaving 17 bases between them. The CDR3, as DNA: TGTGCCAGCAGCGGGACGTGGGTGACTCCCCAAGAGACCCAGTACTTC. Amino acid sequence: CASSGTWVTPQETQYF.

The chain uses TRBV28 and TRBJ1-6; no firm D call. Trimming pared 6 bases from V and 10 bases from J, leaving 13 bases between. From germline, CDR1 is MDHEN and CDR2 SYDVKM. The CDR3 has 13 residues. The CDR3 DNA reads as TGTGCCAGCAGAGACGGCGGAGGGTCACCCCTCCACTTT. Translated, it gives CASRDGGGSPLHF.

This clonotype showed up just a few times. The J gene is TRBJ1-1, the V gene TRBV12-3 or TRBV12-4; TRBD1 agrees at 8 bases. This CDR3 is built from 12 residues. Trimming cost V 10 bases and J 5 bases; bases outside gene matches: 6. As DNA, the CDR3 is TGTGCCACCGGTACAGGGGGGACTGAAGCTTTCTTT. Amino acids: CATGTGGTEAFF.

The rearrangement joins TRBV11-2 to TRBJ2-1; weak D call: TRBD1 (6 bases). Germline lookup yields CDR1 SGHAT and CDR2 FQNNGV. The CDR3 length is 13 residues. With 5 bases removed from V and 10 bases from J, the gap between germline ends came to 15 bases. As DNA, the CDR3 is TGTGCCAGCAGCCTTATCATCGACAGGGAGCAGTTCTTC. Its protein is CASSLIIDREQFF.

This clonotype was counted many times. The CDR3 region has the DNA TGTGCCAGCAGCCCCGGGACGGGGACGCCTATAGCATATGGCTACACCTTC. This encodes CASSPGTGTPIAYGYTF. The chain uses TRBV7-2 and TRBJ1-2; TRBD1 might be the D (5 bases). Trimming took 5 bases from V and 5 from J, leaving 24 bases between them. The germline V gene has CDR1 SGHTA and CDR2 FQGNSA. This CDR3 has 17 residues.